The 4 T cell receptor beta chains listed next were all sequenced from one sample in a study of cytomegalovirus exposure and HLA in healthy donors. TCRdb's copy holds only in-frame clones and misses some; the assay was immunoSEQ multiplex PCR. The profile shows some 110,000 clones, around 94% of them singletons. The sequenced material came from PBMCs. The receptors stem from a woman under 30 in good health and CMV-seronegative.

DNA of the CDR3: TGTGCCAGCAGTAATATCGCCGGGTCACGCTCCTACGAGCAGTACTTC. Residues: CASSNIAGSRSYEQYF. The chain uses TRBV28 and TRBJ2-7; no reliable D call. Trimming removed 5 bases at V and 0 bases at J, with 17 bases between. The CDR3 covers 16 residues. The V gene's germline CDR1 is MDHEN and CDR2 SYDVKM.

The chain is built from TRBV5-1 and TRBJ2-7; 12 nucleotides agree with TRBD1. The CDR3 extends over 14 amino acids. J was trimmed by 4 bases and V by 4 bases; bases with no gene match: 3. Germline V CDR1 and CDR2: SGHRS, YFSETQ. As DNA, the CDR3 is TGCGCCAGCAGCGCGGGACAGGGGGCTTACGAGCAGTACTTC. As protein: CASSAGQGAYEQYF.

V and J are TRBV9 and TRBJ2-3, with a weak D call TRBD2 (7 bases). The germline V gene encodes CDR1 SGDLS and CDR2 YYNGEE. The germline V and J ends were trimmed by 4 bases and 2 bases, with 14 bases remaining between them. The CDR3 is 15 amino acids. The CDR3 reads CASSKEGGSTDTQYF. The CDR3 bases are TGTGCCAGCAGCAAAGAGGGGGGGTCCACAGATACGCAGTATTTT.

The chain is built from TRBV30 and TRBJ2-7, with 8 nucleotides matching TRBD2. J was trimmed by 6 bases and V by 3 bases; bases with no gene match: 7. CDR1 and CDR2 (germline): GTSNPN, SVGIG (reference sequence). The CDR3 consists of 13 residues. The CDR3 DNA follows: TGTGCCTGGAGCAAGCGGGAGCGGGGCGAGCAGTACTTC. It codes for CAWSKRERGEQYF.